These 32 T cell receptor beta chains were sequenced from one sample in a study of T cell responses to AZD1222 COVID-19 vaccine (dated by TCRdb to the early 2020s). Libraries were prepared through the immunoSEQ multiplex PCR assay. TCRdb holds this immuneACCESS table with in-frame rearrangements only. Some clones are missing; in checked studies, unresolved V genes explain under half, and the rest has no known cause. This sample lists about 130,000 clones; roughly 93% were detected once. The ten largest clones capture approximately 7% of the sample. The time point label corresponds to: about 28 days (+/-7) after the second vaccine dose. Specimen: peripheral blood, collected 28 days after the second AZD1222 dose. These receptors all come from an adult who received the AZD1222 COVID-19 vaccine.

This rearrangement joins TRBV28 to TRBJ1-1; D unclear. The CDR3 contains 12 residues. CDR1 is MDHEN and CDR2 is SYDVKM in the germline V gene. V was clipped by 3 bases and J by 6 bases, with 8 bases between them. As DNA, the CDR3 is TGTGCCAGCAGTTTCGGCCAACCTGAAGCTTTCTTT. It codes for CASSFGQPEAFF.

The CDR3 DNA sequence: TGTGCCAGCAGCACCGACAGAGAGCAGTACTTC. Translating it yields CASSTDREQYF. The rearrangement joins TRBV7-6 to TRBJ2-7; D might be TRBD1 (5 bases). V lost 5 bases and J 7 bases, leaving 9 bases between the germline ends. The CDR3 is made up of 11 amino acids. The germline CDR1 and CDR2 sequences are SGHVS and FNYEAQ.

This clone showed up just once. The V and J genes are TRBV5-5 and TRBJ1-1, with D perhaps TRBD1 (5 bases). The CDR3 is 13 amino acids. The ends were cut back, 4 bases at V and 8 bases at J, with 15 bases in the middle. Germline V CDR1 and CDR2: SGHKS, YYEKEE (reference sequence). CDR3 nucleotides: TGTGCCAGCAGCCTCGGGACGGGCCTAGAAGCTTTCTTT. It is translated as CASSLGTGLEAFF.

This clone appeared once. This rearrangement joins TRBV2 to TRBJ1-2; D gene uncertain. With 3 bases removed from V and 6 bases from J, the gap between germline ends came to 8 bases. The CDR3 runs 12 residues. The germline gives CDR1 SNHLY, CDR2 FYNNEI. CDR3 in amino acids: CASSDWADGYTF. In DNA, the CDR3 is TGTGCCAGCAGTGATTGGGCTGATGGCTACACCTTC.

V gene TRBV19 combines with J gene TRBJ2-7, with 11 bases identical to TRBD2. Trimming at V came to 5 bases and at J to 6 bases, leaving 6 bases not matched to a gene. The V gene's germline CDR1 is LNHDA and CDR2 SQIVND (reference sequence). The CDR3 runs 14 residues. This chain's CDR3 is CASSLTSGGGEQYF. The CDR3 nucleotides are TGTGCCAGTAGTTTAACTAGCGGGGGAGGCGAGCAGTACTTC.

The CDR3 region has the DNA TGTGCCAGTAGTGTGGACAGGGGAGATGAGCAGTTCTTC. It translates to CASSVDRGDEQFF. The chain links TRBV19 to TRBJ2-1, with 9 bases that match TRBD1. The ends lost 5 bases at V and 8 bases at J; junction bases unmatched: 4. The V gene's germline CDR1 is LNHDA and CDR2 SQIVND (reference sequence). This CDR3 has 13 amino acids.

The V call is TRBV28, the J call TRBJ1-1; a possible D gene is TRBD1 (6 bases). V was shortened by 0 bases and J by 0 bases, with 8 bases between the two germline ends. This CDR3 spans 15 amino acids. The germline V gene has CDR1 MDHEN and CDR2 SYDVKM. CDR3 in amino acids: CASSLWDSMNTEAFF. CDR3 DNA sequence: TGTGCCAGCAGTTTATGGGACAGCATGAACACTGAAGCTTTCTTT.

This clone showed up just once. The chain has TRBV6-6 and TRBJ1-3, with D maybe TRBD1 (5 bases). The CDR3 runs 16 residues. Trimming removed 1 base at V and 0 bases at J, with 10 bases between. CDR1 MNHNY and CDR2 SVGAGI come from the germline V gene (reference sequence). For the CDR3, the DNA is TGTGCCAGCAGTTACTTCCAGGGCGACTCTGGAAACACCATATATTTT. Its protein is CASSYFQGDSGNTIYF.

This clone was seen only once. The chain carries TRBV19 and TRBJ2-2; D is undetermined. Trimming removed 1 base at V and 1 base at J, with 7 bases between. The germline V gene has CDR1 LNHDA and CDR2 SQIVND (reference sequence). The CDR3 totals 15 residues. The CDR3, as DNA: TGTGCCAGTAGTATAGGGTGGCAGAACACCGGGGAGCTGTTTTTT. Amino acid sequence: CASSIGWQNTGELFF.

This chain connects TRBV25-1 to TRBJ2-3; 10 positions match TRBD2. Trimming removed 5 bases from V and 6 bases from J; junction bases left unmatched: 11. The germline gives CDR1 MGHDK, CDR2 SYGVNS. CDR3 length: 16 residues. The CDR3 bases are TGTGCCAGCAGTCGCCCGAGCGGGGGGGCCAGGGATACGCAGTATTTT. This codes for CASSRPSGGARDTQYF. The complete variable domain, with remaining parts taken from reference TRBV25-1 and TRBJ2-3, reads EADIYQTPRYLVIGTGKKITLECSQTMGHDKMYWYQQDPGMELHLIHYSYGVNSTEKGDLSSESTVSRIRTEHFPLTLESARPSHTSQYLCASSRPSGGARDTQYFGPGTRLTVL.

This rearrangement joins TRBV19 to TRBJ1-2, with TRBD1 as a possible D gene (6 bases). V gave up 6 bases and J gave up 4 bases, with 21 bases separating them. CDR3 length: 16 residues. In germline, CDR1 is LNHDA, CDR2 SQIVND (reference sequence). This chain's CDR3 is CASSHLPSGVPYGYTF. The CDR3 coding sequence is TGTGCCAGTAGCCACCTTCCTTCAGGGGTCCCCTATGGCTACACCTTC.

V gene TRBV11-3 combines with J gene TRBJ2-3; TRBD2 agrees at 8 bases. The ends lost 4 bases at V and 3 bases at J; junction bases unmatched: 3. Germline V gene data show CDR1 as SGHNT and CDR2 as YENEEA. CDR3 length: 14 residues. The DNA for the CDR3 is TGTGCCAGCAGCTCGGGACTAGTAACAGATACGCAGTATTTT. Its translation is CASSSGLVTDTQYF. Together with reference TRBV11-3 and TRBJ2-3, the CDR3 gives the full variable domain: EAGVVQSPRYKIIEKKQPVAFWCNPISGHNTLYWYLQNLGQGPELLIRYENEEAVDDSQLPKDRFSAERLKGVDSTLKIQPAELGDSAVYLCASSSGLVTDTQYFGPGTRLTVL.

The chain employs TRBV10-3 and TRBJ1-5; D may be TRBD1 (5 bases). The CDR3 covers 14 residues. The V end was cut by 3 bases, the J end by 7 bases, with 13 bases between. Germline V CDR1 and CDR2: ENHRY, SYGVKD. The CDR3 loop reads CAISDTGTGQPQHF. In DNA, the CDR3 is TGTGCCATCAGTGATACCGGGACGGGACAGCCCCAGCATTTT.

This chain joins TRBV30 and TRBJ2-5, with a weak D call TRBD1 (7 bases). Trimming stripped 8 bases from V and 4 bases from J, with 20 bases between. Per germline, CDR1 GTSNPN and CDR2 SVGIG (reference sequence). CDR3 length: 14 amino acids. The CDR3 DNA reads TGTGCCCAAGGTTCGCAGGGGGGAAGAGAGACCCAGTACTTC. It encodes CAQGSQGGRETQYF. The whole variable domain, remainder taken from reference TRBV30 and TRBJ2-5, is SQTIHQWPATLVQPVGSPLSLECTVEGTSNPNLYWYRQAAGRGLQLLFYSVGIGQISSEVPQNLSASRPQDRQFILSSKKLLLSDSGFYLCAQGSQGGRETQYFGPGTRLLVL.

V is TRBV9 and J is TRBJ2-2; D is unresolved. V lost 3 bases and J 2 bases, leaving 8 bases between the germline ends. CDR1 is SGDLS and CDR2 is YYNGEE in the germline V gene. CDR3 length equals 14 residues. CDR3: CASSADPNTGELFF. In nucleotides, the CDR3 is TGTGCCAGCAGCGCGGATCCCAACACCGGGGAGCTGTTTTTT.

The CDR3 here is CAWSVLGGRALGTNYGYTF. The CDR3 DNA follows: TGTGCCTGGAGTGTACTTGGCGGCAGGGCCTTAGGGACTAACTATGGCTACACCTTC. The rearrangement links TRBV30 to TRBJ1-2; D perhaps matches TRBD1 (5 bases). With 0 bases removed from V and 0 bases from J, the gap between germline ends came to 23 bases. The CDR3 totals 19 residues. CDR1 and CDR2 from the germline V gene are GTSNPN and SVGIG (reference sequence).

V usage is TRBV15 and J usage is TRBJ2-7, with a weak D call TRBD1 (7 bases). The V gene's germline CDR1 is LNHNV and CDR2 YYDKDF (reference sequence). The CDR3 is 14 residues long. V dropped 5 bases and J dropped 5 bases, with 16 bases sitting between them. CDR3 bases: TGTGCCACCAGCTCTCGACAGGGAGGAAACGAGCAGTACTTC. The encoded protein is CATSSRQGGNEQYF.

The V and J genes are TRBV18 and TRBJ2-2; 7 bases match TRBD1. The CDR3 runs 16 residues. The germline CDR1 and CDR2 sequences are KGHSH and LQKENI. Trimming at V came to 6 bases and at J to 0 bases, leaving 7 bases not matched to a gene. The CDR3 protein is CASSLGTVSNTGELFF. The CDR3 region has the DNA TGTGCCAGCTCGCTCGGGACAGTGTCGAACACCGGGGAGCTGTTTTTT.

In regard to this clone: The same CDR3 arises from other DNA sequences in this sample as well. V gene TRBV5-1 combines with J gene TRBJ1-2, with D possibly TRBD1 on 6 matching bases. This CDR3 is built from 14 residues. V was clipped by 0 bases and J by 2 bases, with 8 bases between them. CDR1 is SGHRS, CDR2 YFSETQ, per germline. In nucleotides, the CDR3 is TGCGCCAGCAGCTTGGGACAGGCCAACTATGGCTACACCTTC. The encoded protein is CASSLGQANYGYTF.

V gene TRBV5-1 combines with J gene TRBJ1-3; D perhaps matches TRBD1 (6 bases). There are 19 residues in the CDR3. Germline CDR1 is SGHRS and CDR2 is YFSETQ. Trimming took off 2 bases at V and 3 bases at J, with 24 bases between the two ends. CDR3 nucleotides: TGCGCCAGCAGCTTATCGGCCCTGTCTCAAAGCAGGGGTGGAAACACCATATATTTT. Translating gives CASSLSALSQSRGGNTIYF.

The chain joins TRBV12-3 or TRBV12-4 to TRBJ2-7; 7 bases match TRBD1. The junction had 5 bases not matched to a gene; V was cut back by 5 bases and J by 4 bases. The CDR3 is 13 amino acids. CDR3 protein: CASSMWTGYEQYF. The CDR3 nucleotides are TGTGCCAGCAGTATGTGGACAGGTTACGAGCAGTACTTC.

The chain links TRBV5-1 to TRBJ2-5, with 11 bases matching TRBD1. CDR1 and CDR2 (germline): SGHRS, YFSETQ. V shed 0 bases and J 6 bases; nucleotides not matched to a gene: 7. The length of the CDR3 is 16 residues. The CDR3 DNA reads TGCGCCAGCAGCTTGGAGGCGGGACAGGGGGGACAGACCCAGTACTTC. Amino acid sequence: CASSLEAGQGGQTQYF. The full variable domain, rest sourced from reference TRBV5-1 and TRBJ2-5, is KAGVTQTPRYLIKTRGQQVTLSCSPISGHRSVSWYQQTPGQGLQFLFEYFSETQRNKGNFPGRFSGRQFSNSRSEMNVSTLELGDSALYLCASSLEAGQGGQTQYFGPGTRLLVL.

CDR3 region: CASSLDFGQAYEQYF. The CDR3 DNA reads as TGCGCCAGCAGCTTGGATTTTGGGCAGGCCTACGAGCAGTACTTC. This chain joins TRBV5-1 and TRBJ2-7; D remains unclear. V lost 0 bases, J lost 2 bases, and 12 bases lay in between. This CDR3 spans 15 amino acids. CDR1 and CDR2 (germline): SGHRS, YFSETQ.

J is TRBJ2-3 and V is TRBV5-4; TRBD1 aligns across 9 bases. CDR1 and CDR2 from the germline V gene are SGHNT and YYREEE (reference sequence). Trimming cost V 4 bases and J 5 bases; bases outside gene matches: 14. The CDR3 extends over 17 amino acids. DNA for the CDR3: TGTGCCAGCAGCCAGAATGGTGGGACAGGGTGGAAAGATACGCAGTATTTT. This codes for CASSQNGGTGWKDTQYF. Full variable domain (remainder filled in from reference TRBV5-4 and TRBJ2-3): ETGVTQSPTHLIKTRGQQVTLRCSSQSGHNTVSWYQQALGQGPQFIFQYYREEENGRGNFPPRFSGLQFPNYSSELNVNALELDDSALYLCASSQNGGTGWKDTQYFGPGTRLTVL.

In this sample, this clone turned up once. The chain is built from TRBV6-5 and TRBJ1-2; 7 bases map to TRBD1. The CDR3 is made up of 13 amino acids. Germline loops: CDR1 MNHEY, CDR2 SVGAGI. The ends lost 8 bases at V and 4 bases at J; junction bases unmatched: 7. Here the CDR3 DNA reads TGTGCCAGCCTCCGGGACAGACTCTATGGCTACACCTTC. This translates into CASLRDRLYGYTF.

The rearrangement uses TRBV9 and TRBJ2-3, with D maybe TRBD2 (5 bases). Trimming removed 0 bases at V and 8 bases at J, with 10 bases between. CDR1 is SGDLS and CDR2 is YYNGEE in the germline V gene. CDR3 length: 13 amino acids. CDR3 in DNA: TGTGCCAGCAGCGTAGTCGGCGCGGGTACGCAGTATTTT. Protein sequence: CASSVVGAGTQYF.

This chain uses TRBV12-3 or TRBV12-4 with TRBJ1-2; TRBD1 is a possible D gene (5 bases). Trimming shortened V by 4 bases and J by 7 bases, and 7 bases separated the two germline ends. There are 11 residues in the CDR3. DNA for the CDR3: TGTGCCAGCAGTTGGGGGTCTGGCTACACCTTC. It codes for CASSWGSGYTF.

The chain has TRBV7-3 and TRBJ2-2; 9 bases agree with TRBD1. Per germline, CDR1 SGHTA and CDR2 FQGTGA. J gave up 1 base and V 5 bases, and 11 bases lay outside the gene matches. This CDR3 is built from 18 residues. The CDR3 DNA follows: TGTGCCAGCAGCCTGACAGGGGGAGCGGGGAGGAACACCGGGGAGCTGTTTTTT. It codes for CASSLTGGAGRNTGELFF.

The chain combines TRBV10-3 with TRBJ2-3; 12 positions match TRBD2. The germline V gene encodes CDR1 ENHRY and CDR2 SYGVKD. The CDR3 has 16 amino acids. The J segment lost 4 bases and the V segment lost 2 bases, leaving 4 bases of the junction unmatched. This CDR3 reads CAISEGLAGYADTQYF. Here the CDR3 DNA reads TGTGCCATCAGTGAGGGACTAGCGGGGTACGCAGATACGCAGTATTTT.

The V gene is TRBV19, the J gene TRBJ1-4, with D unclear. The CDR3 consists of 14 residues. V lost 1 base and J lost 8, with 11 bases in between. Germline V gives CDR1 LNHDA, CDR2 SQIVND (reference sequence). The CDR3: CASSIGQEVEKLFF. The DNA of the CDR3 is TGTGCCAGTAGTATAGGACAAGAGGTGGAAAAACTGTTTTTT.

The V gene is TRBV27, the J gene TRBJ1-5; possibly TRBD1 for D (5 bases). The CDR3 covers 14 residues. V was cut by 4 bases and J by 7 bases, with 14 bases left in between. Per the germline V gene, CDR1 is MNHEY and CDR2 is SMNVEV (reference sequence). The CDR3 region is CASSSTPGFQPQHF. Written as DNA, the CDR3 is TGTGCCAGCAGTTCGACTCCAGGGTTCCAGCCCCAGCATTTT.

J is TRBJ2-1 and V is TRBV6-1, with D perhaps matching TRBD1 (6 bases). Germline CDR1 MNHNS, CDR2 SASEGT. This CDR3 comprises 15 residues. Trimming shortened V by 0 bases and J by 4 bases, and 10 bases separated the two germline ends. In nucleotides, the CDR3 is TGTGCCAGCAGTGAAGCCAGGGGTCTATACAATGAGCAGTTCTTC. This translates into CASSEARGLYNEQFF.